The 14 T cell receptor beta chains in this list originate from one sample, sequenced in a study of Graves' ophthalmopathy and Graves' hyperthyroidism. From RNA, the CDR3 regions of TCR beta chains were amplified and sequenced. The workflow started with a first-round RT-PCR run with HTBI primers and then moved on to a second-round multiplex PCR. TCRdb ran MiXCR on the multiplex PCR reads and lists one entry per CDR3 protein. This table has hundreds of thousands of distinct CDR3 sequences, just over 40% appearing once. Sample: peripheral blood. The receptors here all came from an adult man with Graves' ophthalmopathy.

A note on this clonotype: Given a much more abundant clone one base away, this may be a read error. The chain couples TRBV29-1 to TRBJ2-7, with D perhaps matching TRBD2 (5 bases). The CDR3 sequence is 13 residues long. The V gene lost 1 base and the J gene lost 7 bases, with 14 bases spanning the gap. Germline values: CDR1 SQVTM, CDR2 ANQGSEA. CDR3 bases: TGCAGCGTTGAAGGTGAGGGTTCTCAAGAGCAGTACTTC. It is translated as CSVEGEGSQEQYF.

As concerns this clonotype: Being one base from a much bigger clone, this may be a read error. The CDR3 is CASSGEPEETQYF. CDR3 nucleotide sequence: TGTGCCAGCAGTGGAGAACCAGAGGAGACCCAGTACTTC. The gene calls are TRBV2 and TRBJ2-5, with D uncertain. From germline, CDR1 is SNHLY and CDR2 FYNNEI. The CDR3 has 13 amino acids. V lost 4 bases and J 5 bases, leaving 11 bases between the germline ends.

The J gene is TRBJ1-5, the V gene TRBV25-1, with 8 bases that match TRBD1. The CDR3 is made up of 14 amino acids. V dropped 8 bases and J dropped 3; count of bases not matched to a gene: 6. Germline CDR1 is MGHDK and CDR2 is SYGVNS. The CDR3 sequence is CASPGQGDNQPQHF. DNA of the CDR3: TGTGCCAGCCCCGGACAGGGTGACAATCAGCCCCAGCATTTT.

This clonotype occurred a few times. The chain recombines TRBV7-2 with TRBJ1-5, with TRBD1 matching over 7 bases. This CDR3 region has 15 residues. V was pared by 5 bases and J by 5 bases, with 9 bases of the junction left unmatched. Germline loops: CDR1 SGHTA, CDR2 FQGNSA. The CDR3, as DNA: TGTGCCAGCAGCGTCCTGACAGGGTGGGATCAGCCCCAGCATTTT. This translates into CASSVLTGWDQPQHF.

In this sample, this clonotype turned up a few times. CDR3 DNA sequence: TGTGCCAGCGGACACAGGGGGCTCTATGGCTACACCTTC. Its translation is CASGHRGLYGYTF. V usage is TRBV12-3 or TRBV12-4 and J usage is TRBJ1-2; TRBD1 aligns across 9 bases. The CDR3 consists of 13 residues. V was pared by 8 bases and J by 4 bases, with 5 bases of the junction left unmatched.

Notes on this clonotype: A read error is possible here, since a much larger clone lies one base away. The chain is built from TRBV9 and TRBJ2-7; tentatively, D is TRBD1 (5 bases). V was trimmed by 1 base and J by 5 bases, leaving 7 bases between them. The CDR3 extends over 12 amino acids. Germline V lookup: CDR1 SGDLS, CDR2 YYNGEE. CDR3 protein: CASSVKGNEQYF. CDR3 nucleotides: TGTGCCAGCAGCGTAAAGGGGAACGAGCAGTACTTC.

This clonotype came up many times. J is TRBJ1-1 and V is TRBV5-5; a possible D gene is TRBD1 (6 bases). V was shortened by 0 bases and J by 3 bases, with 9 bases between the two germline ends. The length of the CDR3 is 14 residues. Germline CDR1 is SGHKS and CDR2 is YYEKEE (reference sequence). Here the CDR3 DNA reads TGTGCCAGCAGCTTGGCAGGGGCGGACACTGAAGCTTTCTTT. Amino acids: CASSLAGADTEAFF.

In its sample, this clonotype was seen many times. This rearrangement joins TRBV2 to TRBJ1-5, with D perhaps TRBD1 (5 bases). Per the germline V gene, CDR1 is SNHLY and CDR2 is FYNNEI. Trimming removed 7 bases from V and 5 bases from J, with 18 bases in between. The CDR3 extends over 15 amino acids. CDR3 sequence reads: CASIGDFKRDQPQHF. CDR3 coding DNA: TGTGCCAGCATTGGGGACTTCAAAAGGGATCAGCCCCAGCATTTT.

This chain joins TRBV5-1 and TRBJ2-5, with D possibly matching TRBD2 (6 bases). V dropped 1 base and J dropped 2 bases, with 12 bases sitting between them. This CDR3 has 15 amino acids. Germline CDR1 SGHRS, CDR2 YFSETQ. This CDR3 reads CASSLLGGWQETQYF. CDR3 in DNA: TGCGCCAGCAGCTTGCTCGGGGGTTGGCAAGAGACCCAGTACTTC.

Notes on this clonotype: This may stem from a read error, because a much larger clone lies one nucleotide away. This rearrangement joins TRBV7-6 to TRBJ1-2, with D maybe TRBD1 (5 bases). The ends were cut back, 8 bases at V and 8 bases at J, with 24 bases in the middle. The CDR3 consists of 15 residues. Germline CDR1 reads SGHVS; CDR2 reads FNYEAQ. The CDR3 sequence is CASRPSGGAAWGYTF. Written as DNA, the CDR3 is TGTGCCAGCCGCCCGAGTGGTGGGGCGGCCTGGGGCTACACCTTC.

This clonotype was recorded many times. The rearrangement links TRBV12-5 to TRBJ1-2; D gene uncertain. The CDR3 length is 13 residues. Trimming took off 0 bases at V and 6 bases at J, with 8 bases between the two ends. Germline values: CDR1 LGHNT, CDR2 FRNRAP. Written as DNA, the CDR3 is TGTGCTAGTGGTTTGGTACCTGGGGATGGCTACACCTTC. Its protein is CASGLVPGDGYTF. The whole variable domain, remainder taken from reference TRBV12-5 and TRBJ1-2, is DARVTQTPRHKVTEMGQEVTMRCQPILGHNTVFWYRQTMMQGLELLAYFRNRAPLDDSGMPKDRFSAEMPDATLATLKIQPSEPRDSAVYFCASGLVPGDGYTFGSGTRLTVV.

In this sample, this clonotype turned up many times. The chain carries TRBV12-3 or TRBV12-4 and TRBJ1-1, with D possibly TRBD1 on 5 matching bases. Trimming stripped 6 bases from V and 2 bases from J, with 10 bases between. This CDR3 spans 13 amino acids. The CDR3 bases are TGTGCCAGCAGAGGGGTCCTCAACACTGAAGCTTTCTTT. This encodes CASRGVLNTEAFF.

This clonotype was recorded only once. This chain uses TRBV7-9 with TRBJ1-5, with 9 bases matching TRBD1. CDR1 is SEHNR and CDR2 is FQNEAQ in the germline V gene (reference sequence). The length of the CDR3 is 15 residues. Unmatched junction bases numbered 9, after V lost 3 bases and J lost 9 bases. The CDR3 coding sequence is TGTGCCAGCAGCTTGTTGGGGACAGGGTTTTGGCCCCAGCATTTT. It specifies CASSLLGTGFWPQHF.

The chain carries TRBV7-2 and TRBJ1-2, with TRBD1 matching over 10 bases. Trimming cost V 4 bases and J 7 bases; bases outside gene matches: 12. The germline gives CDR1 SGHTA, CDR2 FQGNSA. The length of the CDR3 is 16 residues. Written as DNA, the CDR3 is TGTGCCAGCAGCTCCAGACAGGGGGCGGCCGGGGGTGGCTACACCTTC. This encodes CASSSRQGAAGGGYTF.